These 6 T cell receptor beta chains were sequenced from one sample in a study of cytomegalovirus exposure and HLA in healthy donors (dated by TCRdb to 2017 to 2019). The library was generated by the immunoSEQ multiplex PCR assay. A mixture of 60 forward primers for TCR Vbeta segments and 13 reverse primers for TCR Jbeta segments was used in the multiplex PCR. Drawn from immuneACCESS, this table holds only the in-frame rearrangements with V and J called that TCRdb kept. Clones are partly lost; checked studies trace under half to an unresolved V gene and leave the rest unexplained. For this sample the table gives some 160,000 clones, of which around 84% were detected only once. The biggest ten clones account for about 2.7% of the sample. Sequencing was performed on PBMCs. These receptors were obtained from a man aged 25 to 45 in good health and CMV-seropositive.

The chain uses TRBV7-6 and TRBJ1-5; D might be TRBD1 (6 bases). V gave up 2 bases and J gave up 6 bases, with 29 bases separating them. This CDR3 spans 20 amino acids. CDR1 is SGHVS, CDR2 FNYEAQ, per germline. The CDR3 sequence is CASSLRRKAGDKPFVQPQHF. The CDR3 DNA reads TGTGCCAGCAGCTTAAGAAGGAAGGCAGGGGATAAGCCCTTTGTTCAGCCCCAGCATTTT.

The chain recombines TRBV7-2 with TRBJ1-2; 12 bases agree with TRBD1. Germline V gives CDR1 SGHTA, CDR2 FQGNSA. The V segment lost 4 bases and the J segment 7 bases; nucleotides outside the gene matches: 4. The CDR3 sequence is 14 residues long. The DNA of the CDR3 is TGTGCCAGCAGCTCGGGACAGGGGGCGTCTGGCTACACCTTC. It translates to CASSSGQGASGYTF.

The CDR3 spells CASSPGQGPEKLFF. DNA of the CDR3: TGTGCCAGCTCACCTGGACAGGGCCCTGAAAAACTGTTTTTT. V and J are TRBV18 and TRBJ1-4; 8 bases align to TRBD1. Germline CDR1 KGHSH, CDR2 LQKENI. V lost 3 bases, J lost 7 bases, and 4 bases stayed unmatched. CDR3 length: 14 amino acids.

The chain couples TRBV20-1 to TRBJ2-1; D is unclear. The CDR3 is 11 residues long. CDR1 DFQATT and CDR2 SNEGSKA come from the germline V gene (reference sequence). Between the trimmed V and J ends, which lost 3 bases and 3 bases, there was a span of 3 bases. The CDR3 nucleotides read TGCAGTGCTAGGTACTACAATGAGCAGTTCTTC. It specifies CSARYYNEQFF.

The CDR3 DNA reads as TGCGCCAGCAGCCAAGTAGGGCGGGGCGAAGTCGCTTTCTTT. Its translation is CASSQVGRGEVAFF. V usage is TRBV4-3 and J usage is TRBJ1-1, with D perhaps TRBD1 (5 bases). From germline, CDR1 is LGHNA and CDR2 YSLEER. The CDR3 has 14 amino acids. The V gene lost 1 base and the J gene lost 11 bases, with 17 bases spanning the gap.

This chain links TRBV23-1 with TRBJ2-3, with D possibly being TRBD1 (6 bases). TRBV23-1 is reported as an ORF; its role is uncertain. V gave up 4 bases and J gave up 4 bases, with 6 bases separating them. This CDR3 has 12 residues. The CDR3 sequence: CASSPGADTQYF. The CDR3 region has the DNA TGCGCCAGCAGTCCAGGGGCAGATACGCAGTATTTT.